This T cell receptor (beta chain) originates from a study of T cell responses to AZD1222 COVID-19 vaccine. Study-level points and caveats: Per reports, nearly half of all spike-specific TCRs target regions that are unmutated in variants. Repertoires were obtained solely post-peak T cell response. Spike-specific TCR repertoires showed rising breadth and depth after two AZD1222 doses.

This CDR3 has 18 residues. The V and J ends lost 3 bases and 0 bases, in that order; junction bases with no gene match: 13. Germline V gene lookup returns CDR1 LNHDA and CDR2 SQIVND (reference sequence). This table comes from immunoSEQ multiplex PCR, and its TCRdb copy is limited to in-frame clones, with some not included. The sample contains roughly 120,000 clones, about 92% of which appear only once. Comments on this clone: Its matching antigen is unknown.

The V gene is TRBV19, the J gene TRBJ1-1; 7 nucleotides line up with TRBD1. The sequenced sample was peripheral blood, obtained on day 0 of AZD1222 vaccination. The clonotype was recovered from an adult in good health. The CDR3 reads CASSIPPGTVPMNTEAFF. The CDR3 nucleotides read TGTGCCAGTAGTATCCCCCCCGGGACAGTACCGATGAACACTGAAGCTTTCTTT.